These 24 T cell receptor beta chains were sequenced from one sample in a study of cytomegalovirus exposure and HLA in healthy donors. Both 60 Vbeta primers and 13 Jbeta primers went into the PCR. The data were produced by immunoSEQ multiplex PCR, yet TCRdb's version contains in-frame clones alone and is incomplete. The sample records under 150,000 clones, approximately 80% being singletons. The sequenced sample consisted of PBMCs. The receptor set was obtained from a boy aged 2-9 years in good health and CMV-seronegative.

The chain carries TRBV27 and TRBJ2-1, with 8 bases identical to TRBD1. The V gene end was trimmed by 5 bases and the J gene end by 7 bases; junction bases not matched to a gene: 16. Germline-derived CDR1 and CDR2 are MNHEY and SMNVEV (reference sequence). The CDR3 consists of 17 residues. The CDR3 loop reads CASSPSTPDRAVNEQFF. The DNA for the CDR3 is TGTGCCAGCAGTCCATCAACCCCGGACAGGGCGGTGAATGAGCAGTTCTTC.

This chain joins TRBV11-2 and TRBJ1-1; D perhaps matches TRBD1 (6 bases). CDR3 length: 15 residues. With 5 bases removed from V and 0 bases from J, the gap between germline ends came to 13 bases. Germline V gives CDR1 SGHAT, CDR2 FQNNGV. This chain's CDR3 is CASSPWTDMNTEAFF. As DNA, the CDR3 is TGTGCCAGCAGCCCGTGGACAGACATGAACACTGAAGCTTTCTTT.

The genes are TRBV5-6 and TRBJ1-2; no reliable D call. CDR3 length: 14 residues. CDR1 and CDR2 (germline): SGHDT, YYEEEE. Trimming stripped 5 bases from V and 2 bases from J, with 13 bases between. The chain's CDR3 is CASRPSTENYGYTF. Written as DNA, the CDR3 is TGTGCCAGCAGGCCATCTACAGAGAACTATGGCTACACCTTC.

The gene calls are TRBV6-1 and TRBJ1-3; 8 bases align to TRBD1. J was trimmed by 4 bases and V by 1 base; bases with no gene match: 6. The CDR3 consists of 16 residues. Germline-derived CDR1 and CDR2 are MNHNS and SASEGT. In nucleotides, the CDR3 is TGTGCCAGCAGTGAAGAGGACAGGGTACGAGGAAACACCATATATTTT. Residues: CASSEEDRVRGNTIYF.

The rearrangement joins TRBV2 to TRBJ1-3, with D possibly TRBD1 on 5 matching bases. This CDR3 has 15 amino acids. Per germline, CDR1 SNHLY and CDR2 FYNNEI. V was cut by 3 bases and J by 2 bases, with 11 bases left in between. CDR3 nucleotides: TGTGCCAGCAGTGAGCCCAGGGTACCTGGAAACACCATATATTTT. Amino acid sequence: CASSEPRVPGNTIYF. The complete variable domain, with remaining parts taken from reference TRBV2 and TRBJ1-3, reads EPEVTQTPSHQVTQMGQEVILRCVPISNHLYFYWYRQILGQKVEFLVSFYNNEISEKSEIFDDQFSVERPDGSNFTLKIRSTKLEDSAMYFCASSEPRVPGNTIYFGEGSWLTVV.

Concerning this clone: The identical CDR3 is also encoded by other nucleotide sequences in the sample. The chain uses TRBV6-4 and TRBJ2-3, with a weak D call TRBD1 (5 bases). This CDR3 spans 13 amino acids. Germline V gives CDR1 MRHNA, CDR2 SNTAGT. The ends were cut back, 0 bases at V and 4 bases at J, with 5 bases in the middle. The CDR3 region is CASSDSGADTQYF. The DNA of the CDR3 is TGTGCCAGCAGTGACTCAGGGGCAGATACGCAGTATTTT.

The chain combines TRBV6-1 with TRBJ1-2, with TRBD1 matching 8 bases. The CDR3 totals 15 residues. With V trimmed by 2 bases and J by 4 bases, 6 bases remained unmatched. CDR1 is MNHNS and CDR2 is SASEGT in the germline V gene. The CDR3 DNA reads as TGTGCCAGCAGTGAACTGACAGGGGTGAGCTATGGCTACACCTTC. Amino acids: CASSELTGVSYGYTF.

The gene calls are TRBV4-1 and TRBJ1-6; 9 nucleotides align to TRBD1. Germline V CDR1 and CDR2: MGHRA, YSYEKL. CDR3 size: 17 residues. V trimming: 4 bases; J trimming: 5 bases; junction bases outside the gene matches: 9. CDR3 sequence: CASSPDGTGNNNSPLHF. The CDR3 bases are TGCGCCAGCAGCCCAGACGGGACAGGGAATAATAATTCACCCCTCCACTTT.

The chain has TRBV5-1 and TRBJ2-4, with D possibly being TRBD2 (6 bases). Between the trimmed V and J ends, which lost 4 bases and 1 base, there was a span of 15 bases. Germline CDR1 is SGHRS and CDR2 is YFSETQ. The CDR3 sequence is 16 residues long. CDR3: CASSPSAGRAKNIQYF. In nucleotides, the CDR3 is TGCGCCAGCAGCCCCTCAGCGGGTAGGGCCAAAAACATTCAGTACTTC. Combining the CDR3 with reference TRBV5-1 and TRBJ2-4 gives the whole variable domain KAGVTQTPRYLIKTRGQQVTLSCSPISGHRSVSWYQQTPGQGLQFLFEYFSETQRNKGNFPGRFSGRQFSNSRSEMNVSTLELGDSALYLCASSPSAGRAKNIQYFGAGTRLSVL.

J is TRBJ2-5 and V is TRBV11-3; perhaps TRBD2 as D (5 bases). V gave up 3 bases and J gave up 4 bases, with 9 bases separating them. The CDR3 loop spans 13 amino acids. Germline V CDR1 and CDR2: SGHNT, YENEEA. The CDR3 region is CASSFGVGETQYF. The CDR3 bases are TGTGCCAGCAGCTTCGGGGTGGGAGAGACCCAGTACTTC.

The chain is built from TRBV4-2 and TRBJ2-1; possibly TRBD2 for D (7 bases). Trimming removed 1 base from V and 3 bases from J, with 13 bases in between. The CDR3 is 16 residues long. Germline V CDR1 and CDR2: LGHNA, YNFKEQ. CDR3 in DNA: TGTGCCAGCAGCCAAGTAGGAGGGGGGGACTACAATGAGCAGTTCTTC. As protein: CASSQVGGGDYNEQFF.

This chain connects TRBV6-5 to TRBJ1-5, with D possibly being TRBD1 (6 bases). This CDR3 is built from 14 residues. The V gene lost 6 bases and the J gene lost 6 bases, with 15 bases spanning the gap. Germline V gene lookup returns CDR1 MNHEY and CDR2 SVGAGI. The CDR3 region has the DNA TGTGCCAGCAGGGTCGACAGGTCGGGTCAGCCCCAGCATTTT. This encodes CASRVDRSGQPQHF.

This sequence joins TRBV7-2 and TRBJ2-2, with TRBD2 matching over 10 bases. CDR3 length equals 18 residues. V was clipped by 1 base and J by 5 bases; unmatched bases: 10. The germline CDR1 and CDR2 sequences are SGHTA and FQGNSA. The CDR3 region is CASSLEGSGGFRTGELFF. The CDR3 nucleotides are TGTGCCAGCAGCTTAGAGGGTAGCGGGGGGTTTAGGACCGGGGAGCTGTTTTTT.

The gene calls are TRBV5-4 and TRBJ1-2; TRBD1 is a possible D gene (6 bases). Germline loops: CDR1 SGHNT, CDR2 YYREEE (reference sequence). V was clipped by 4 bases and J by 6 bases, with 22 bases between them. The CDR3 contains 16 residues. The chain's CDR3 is CASSQNAIGTPDGYTF. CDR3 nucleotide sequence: TGTGCCAGCAGCCAAAACGCTATTGGGACACCAGATGGCTACACCTTC. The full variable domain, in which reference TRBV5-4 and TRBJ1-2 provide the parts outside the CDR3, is ETGVTQSPTHLIKTRGQQVTLRCSSQSGHNTVSWYQQALGQGPQFIFQYYREEENGRGNFPPRFSGLQFPNYSSELNVNALELDDSALYLCASSQNAIGTPDGYTFGSGTRLTVV.

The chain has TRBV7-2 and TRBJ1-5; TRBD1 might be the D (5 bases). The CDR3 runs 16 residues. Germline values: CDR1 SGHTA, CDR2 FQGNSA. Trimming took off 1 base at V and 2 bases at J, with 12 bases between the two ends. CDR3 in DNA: TGTGCCAGCAGCTTAGTCGGTCCCAGGGGCAATCAGCCCCAGCATTTT. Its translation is CASSLVGPRGNQPQHF. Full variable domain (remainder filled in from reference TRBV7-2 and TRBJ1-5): GAGVSQSPSNKVTEKGKDVELRCDPISGHTALYWYRQSLGQGLEFLIYFQGNSAPDKSGLPSDRFSAERTGGSVSTLTIQRTQQEDSAVYLCASSLVGPRGNQPQHFGDGTRLSIL.

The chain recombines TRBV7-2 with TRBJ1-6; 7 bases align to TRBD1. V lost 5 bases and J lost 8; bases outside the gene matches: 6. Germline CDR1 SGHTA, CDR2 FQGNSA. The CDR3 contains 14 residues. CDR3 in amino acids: CASSTGQAHSPLHF. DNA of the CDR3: TGTGCCAGCAGCACCGGACAGGCACATTCACCCCTCCACTTT. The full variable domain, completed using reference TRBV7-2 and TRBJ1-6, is GAGVSQSPSNKVTEKGKDVELRCDPISGHTALYWYRQSLGQGLEFLIYFQGNSAPDKSGLPSDRFSAERTGGSVSTLTIQRTQQEDSAVYLCASSTGQAHSPLHFGNGTRLTVT.

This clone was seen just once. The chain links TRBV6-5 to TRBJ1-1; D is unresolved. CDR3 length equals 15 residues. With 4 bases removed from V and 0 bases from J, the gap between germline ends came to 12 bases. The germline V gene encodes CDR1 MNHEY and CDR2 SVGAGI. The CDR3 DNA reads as TGTGCCAGCAGTTCCCCTTGGGAGGTGAACACTGAAGCTTTCTTT. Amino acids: CASSSPWEVNTEAFF.

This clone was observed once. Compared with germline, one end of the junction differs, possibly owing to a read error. This CDR3 reads CASRRGKVDF. The CDR3 DNA is TGTGCCAGCAGGCGGGGAAAAGTGGACTTC. The chain combines TRBV2 with TRBJ1-2; D ambiguous. Germline V CDR1 and CDR2: SNHLY, FYNNEI. This CDR3 is built from 10 residues.

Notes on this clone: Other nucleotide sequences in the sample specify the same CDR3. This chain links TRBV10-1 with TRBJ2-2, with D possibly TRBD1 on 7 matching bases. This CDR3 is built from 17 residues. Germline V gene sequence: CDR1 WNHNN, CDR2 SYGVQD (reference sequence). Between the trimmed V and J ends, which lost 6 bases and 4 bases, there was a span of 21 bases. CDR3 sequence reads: CASSAAIDREATGELFF. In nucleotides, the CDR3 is TGCGCCAGCAGCGCTGCTATCGACAGGGAGGCCACCGGGGAGCTGTTTTTT.

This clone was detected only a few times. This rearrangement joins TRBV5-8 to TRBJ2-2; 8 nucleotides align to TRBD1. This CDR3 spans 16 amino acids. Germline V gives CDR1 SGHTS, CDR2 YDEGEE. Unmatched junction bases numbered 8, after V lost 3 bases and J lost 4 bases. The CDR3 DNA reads TGTGCCAGCAGCTCCCGGACAGGGTTGTCCACCGGGGAGCTGTTTTTT. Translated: CASSSRTGLSTGELFF.

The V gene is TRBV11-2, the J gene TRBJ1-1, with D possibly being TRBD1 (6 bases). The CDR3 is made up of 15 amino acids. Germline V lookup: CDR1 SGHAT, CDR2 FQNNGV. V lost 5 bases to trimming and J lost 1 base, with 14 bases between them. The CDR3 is CASSEPMGQNTEAFF. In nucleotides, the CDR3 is TGTGCCAGCAGCGAACCAATGGGACAGAACACTGAAGCTTTCTTT.

The CDR3 loop is CASSILSGSSYNEQFF. In DNA, the CDR3 is TGTGCCAGTAGTATACTTAGCGGGTCCTCCTACAATGAGCAGTTCTTC. The chain carries TRBV19 and TRBJ2-1; 7 bases are a match to TRBD2. The CDR3 spans 16 residues. The junction had 4 bases not matched to a gene; V was cut back by 2 bases and J by 0 bases. Germline CDR1 and CDR2: LNHDA and SQIVND (reference sequence).

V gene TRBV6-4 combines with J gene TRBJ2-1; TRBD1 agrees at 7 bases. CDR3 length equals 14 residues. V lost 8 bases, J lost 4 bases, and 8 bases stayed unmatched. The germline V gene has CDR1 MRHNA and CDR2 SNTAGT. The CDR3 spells CASSIGTDYNEQFF. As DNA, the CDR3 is TGTGCCAGCTCAATTGGGACAGATTACAATGAGCAGTTCTTC.

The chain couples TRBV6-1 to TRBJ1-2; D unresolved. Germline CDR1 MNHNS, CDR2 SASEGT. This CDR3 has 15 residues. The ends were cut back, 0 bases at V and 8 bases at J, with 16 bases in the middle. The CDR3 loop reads CASSEALGGSRGYTF. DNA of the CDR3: TGTGCCAGCAGTGAAGCTTTAGGAGGCAGCAGAGGCTACACCTTC.